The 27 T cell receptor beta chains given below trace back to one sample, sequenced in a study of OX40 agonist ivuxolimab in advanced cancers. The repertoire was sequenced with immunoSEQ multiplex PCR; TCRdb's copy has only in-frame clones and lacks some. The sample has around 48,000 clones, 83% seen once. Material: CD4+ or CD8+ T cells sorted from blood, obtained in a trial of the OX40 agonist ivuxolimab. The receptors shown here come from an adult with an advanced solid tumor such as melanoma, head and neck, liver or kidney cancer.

CDR3 nucleotide sequence: TGTGCCAGCAGCCAGGACAGCCGAACCCTCTATAATTCACCCCTCCACTTT. Translating gives CASSQDSRTLYNSPLHF. V usage is TRBV6-4 and J usage is TRBJ1-6; weak D call: TRBD1 (6 bases). This CDR3 is 17 amino acids long. Germline CDR1 is MRHNA and CDR2 is SNTAGT. Trimming shortened V by 6 bases and J by 3 bases, and 18 bases separated the two germline ends.

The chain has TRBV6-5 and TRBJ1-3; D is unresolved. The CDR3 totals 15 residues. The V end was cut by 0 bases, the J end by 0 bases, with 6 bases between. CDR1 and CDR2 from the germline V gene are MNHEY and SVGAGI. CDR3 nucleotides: TGTGCCAGCAGTTACTCACGGGACTCTGGAAACACCATATATTTT. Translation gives CASSYSRDSGNTIYF.

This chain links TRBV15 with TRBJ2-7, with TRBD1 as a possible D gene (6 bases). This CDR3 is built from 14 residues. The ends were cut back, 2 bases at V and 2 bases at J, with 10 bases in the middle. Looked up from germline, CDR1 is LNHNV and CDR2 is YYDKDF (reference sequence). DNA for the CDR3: TGTGCCACCAGCAGACGGCAGGGGCCCTACGAGCAGTACTTC. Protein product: CATSRRQGPYEQYF.

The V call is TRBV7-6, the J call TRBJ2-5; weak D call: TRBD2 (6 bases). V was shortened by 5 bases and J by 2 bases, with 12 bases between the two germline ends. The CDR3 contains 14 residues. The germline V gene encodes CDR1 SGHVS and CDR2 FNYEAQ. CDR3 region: CASSIPGLQETQYF. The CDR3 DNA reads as TGTGCCAGCAGCATTCCCGGACTACAAGAGACCCAGTACTTC.

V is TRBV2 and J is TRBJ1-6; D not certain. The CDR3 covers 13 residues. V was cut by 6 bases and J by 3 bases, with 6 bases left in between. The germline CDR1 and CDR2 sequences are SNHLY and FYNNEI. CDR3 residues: CASRRDYNSPLHF. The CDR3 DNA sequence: TGTGCCAGCAGGCGGGACTATAATTCACCCCTCCACTTT.

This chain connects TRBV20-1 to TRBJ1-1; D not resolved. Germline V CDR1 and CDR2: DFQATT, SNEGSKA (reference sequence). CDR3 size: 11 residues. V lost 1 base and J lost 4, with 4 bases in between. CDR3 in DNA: TGCAGTGCTAGAGGGGGCACTGAAGCTTTCTTT. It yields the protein CSARGGTEAFF.

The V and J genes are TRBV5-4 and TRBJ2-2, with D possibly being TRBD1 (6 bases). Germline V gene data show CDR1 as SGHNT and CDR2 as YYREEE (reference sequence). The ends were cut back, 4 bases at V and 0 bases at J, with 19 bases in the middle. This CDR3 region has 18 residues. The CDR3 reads CASSQEPYRASNTGELFF. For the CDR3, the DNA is TGTGCCAGCAGCCAAGAACCCTACAGGGCCTCGAACACCGGGGAGCTGTTTTTT.

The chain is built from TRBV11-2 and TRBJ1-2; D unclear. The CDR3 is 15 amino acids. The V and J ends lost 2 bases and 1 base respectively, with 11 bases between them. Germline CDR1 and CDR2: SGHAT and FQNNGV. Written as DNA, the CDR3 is TGTGCCAGCAGCTTAAGGTCGGCAGTTAACTATGGCTACACCTTC. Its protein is CASSLRSAVNYGYTF.

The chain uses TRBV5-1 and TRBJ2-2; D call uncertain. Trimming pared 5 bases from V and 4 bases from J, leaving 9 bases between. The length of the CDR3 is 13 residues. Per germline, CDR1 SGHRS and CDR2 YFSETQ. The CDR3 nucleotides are TGCGCCAGCAGTCCCAGGCCCACCGGGGAGCTGTTTTTT. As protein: CASSPRPTGELFF.

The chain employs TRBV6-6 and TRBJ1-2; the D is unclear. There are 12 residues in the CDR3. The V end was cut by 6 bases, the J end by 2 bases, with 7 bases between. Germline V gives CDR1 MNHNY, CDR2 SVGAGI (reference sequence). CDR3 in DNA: TGTGCCAGCAGGTCCAACAACTATGGCTACACCTTC. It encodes CASRSNNYGYTF.

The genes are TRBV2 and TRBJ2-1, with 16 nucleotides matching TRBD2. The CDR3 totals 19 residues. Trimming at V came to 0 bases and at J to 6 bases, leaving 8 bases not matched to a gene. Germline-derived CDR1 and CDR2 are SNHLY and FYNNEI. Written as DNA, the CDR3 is TGTGCCAGCAGTGAAGCGGTCCCGGGACTAGCGGGGGGGCGCAATGAGCAGTTCTTC. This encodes CASSEAVPGLAGGRNEQFF.

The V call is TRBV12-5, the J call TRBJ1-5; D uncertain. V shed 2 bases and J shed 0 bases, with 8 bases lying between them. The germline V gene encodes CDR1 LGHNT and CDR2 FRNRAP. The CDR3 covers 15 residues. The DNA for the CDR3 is TGTGCTAGTGGTTTGTTCCAGTATAGCAATCAGCCCCAGCATTTT. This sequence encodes CASGLFQYSNQPQHF. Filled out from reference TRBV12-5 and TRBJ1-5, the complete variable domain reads DARVTQTPRHKVTEMGQEVTMRCQPILGHNTVFWYRQTMMQGLELLAYFRNRAPLDDSGMPKDRFSAEMPDATLATLKIQPSEPRDSAVYFCASGLFQYSNQPQHFGDGTRLSIL.

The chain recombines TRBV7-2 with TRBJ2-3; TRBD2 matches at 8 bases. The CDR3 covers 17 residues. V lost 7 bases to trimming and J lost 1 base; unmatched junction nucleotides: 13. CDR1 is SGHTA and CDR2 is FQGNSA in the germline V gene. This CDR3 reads CASTPGFAGGRTDTQYF. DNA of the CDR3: TGTGCCAGCACACCGGGATTCGCGGGGGGCCGCACAGATACGCAGTATTTT. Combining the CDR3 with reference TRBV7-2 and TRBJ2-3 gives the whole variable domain GAGVSQSPSNKVTEKGKDVELRCDPISGHTALYWYRQSLGQGLEFLIYFQGNSAPDKSGLPSDRFSAERTGGSVSTLTIQRTQQEDSAVYLCASTPGFAGGRTDTQYFGPGTRLTVL.

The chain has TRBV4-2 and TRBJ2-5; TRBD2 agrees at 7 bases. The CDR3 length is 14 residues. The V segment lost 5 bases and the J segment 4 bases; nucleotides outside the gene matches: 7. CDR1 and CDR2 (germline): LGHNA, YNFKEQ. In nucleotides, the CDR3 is TGTGCCAGCAGCTCCTCCGGGGGGTTAGAGACCCAGTACTTC. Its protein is CASSSSGGLETQYF.

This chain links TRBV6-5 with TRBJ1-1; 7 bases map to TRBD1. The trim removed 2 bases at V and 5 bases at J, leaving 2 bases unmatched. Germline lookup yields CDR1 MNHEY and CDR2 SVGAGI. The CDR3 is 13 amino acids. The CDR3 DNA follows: TGTGCCAGCAGTTACGCCAGGGGGACTGAAGCTTTCTTT. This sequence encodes CASSYARGTEAFF.

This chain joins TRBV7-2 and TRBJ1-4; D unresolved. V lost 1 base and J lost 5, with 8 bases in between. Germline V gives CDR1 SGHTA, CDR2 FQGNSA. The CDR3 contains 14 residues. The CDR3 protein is CASSLVYGNEKLFF. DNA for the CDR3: TGTGCCAGCAGCTTAGTTTACGGCAATGAAAAACTGTTTTTT.

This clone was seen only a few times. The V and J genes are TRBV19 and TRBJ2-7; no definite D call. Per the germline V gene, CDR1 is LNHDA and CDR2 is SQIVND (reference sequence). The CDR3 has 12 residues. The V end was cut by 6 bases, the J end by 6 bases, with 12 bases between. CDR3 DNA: TGTGCCAGTAGCGACCCCCTCGGCGAGCAGTACTTC. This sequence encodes CASSDPLGEQYF.

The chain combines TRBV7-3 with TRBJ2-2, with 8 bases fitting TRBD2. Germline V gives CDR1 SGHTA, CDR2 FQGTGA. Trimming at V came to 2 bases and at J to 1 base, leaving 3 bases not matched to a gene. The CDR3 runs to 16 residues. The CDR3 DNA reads TGTGCCAGCAGCTTAGGTCTAGCGGGGAACACCGGGGAGCTGTTTTTT. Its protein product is CASSLGLAGNTGELFF.

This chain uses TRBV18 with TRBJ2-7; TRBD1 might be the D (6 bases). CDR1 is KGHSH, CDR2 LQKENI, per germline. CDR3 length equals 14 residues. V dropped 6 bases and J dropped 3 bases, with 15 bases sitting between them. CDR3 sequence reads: CASSLVDSGYEQYF. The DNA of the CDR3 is TGTGCCAGCTCCCTGGTGGACAGCGGCTACGAGCAGTACTTC.

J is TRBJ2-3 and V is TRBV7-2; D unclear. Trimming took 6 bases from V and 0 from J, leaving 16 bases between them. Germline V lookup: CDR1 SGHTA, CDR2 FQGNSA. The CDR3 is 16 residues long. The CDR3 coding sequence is TGTGCCAGCAGTCTCTCCGCGGACCCTAGCACAGATACGCAGTATTTT. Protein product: CASSLSADPSTDTQYF.

CDR3 sequence: CAWSAGTANTGELFF. DNA of the CDR3: TGTGCCTGGAGTGCCGGGACGGCGAACACCGGGGAGCTGTTTTTT. The chain recombines TRBV30 with TRBJ2-2; perhaps D is TRBD1 or TRBD2 (5 bases each). Trimming took 1 base from V and 0 from J, leaving 9 bases between them. This CDR3 contains 15 residues. Per germline, CDR1 GTSNPN and CDR2 SVGIG (reference sequence). The full variable domain, completed using reference TRBV30 and TRBJ2-2, is SQTIHQWPATLVQPVGSPLSLECTVEGTSNPNLYWYRQAAGRGLQLLFYSVGIGQISSEVPQNLSASRPQDRQFILSSKKLLLSDSGFYLCAWSAGTANTGELFFGEGSRLTVL.

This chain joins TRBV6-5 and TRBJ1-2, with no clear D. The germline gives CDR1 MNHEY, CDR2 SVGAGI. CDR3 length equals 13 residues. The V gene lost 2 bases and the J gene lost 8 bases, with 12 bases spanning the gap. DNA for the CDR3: TGTGCCAGCAGTTACATCTCCAACCGAGGCTACACCTTC. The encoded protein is CASSYISNRGYTF.

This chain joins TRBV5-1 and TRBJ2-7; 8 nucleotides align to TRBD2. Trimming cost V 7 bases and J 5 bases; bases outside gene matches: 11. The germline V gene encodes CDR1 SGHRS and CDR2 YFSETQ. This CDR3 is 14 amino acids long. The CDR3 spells CASAPGGGSNEQYF. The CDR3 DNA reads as TGCGCCAGCGCCCCCGGGGGGGGGTCCAACGAGCAGTACTTC.

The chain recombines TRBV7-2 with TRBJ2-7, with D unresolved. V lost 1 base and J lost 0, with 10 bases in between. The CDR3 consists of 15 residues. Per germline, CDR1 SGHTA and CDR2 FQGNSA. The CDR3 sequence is CASSLETASSYEQYF. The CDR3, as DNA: TGTGCCAGCAGCTTAGAAACGGCAAGCTCCTACGAGCAGTACTTC.

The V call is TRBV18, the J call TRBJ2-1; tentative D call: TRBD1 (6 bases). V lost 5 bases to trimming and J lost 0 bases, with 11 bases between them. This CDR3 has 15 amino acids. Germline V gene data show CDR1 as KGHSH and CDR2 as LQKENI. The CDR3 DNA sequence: TGTGCCAGCTCAGTACAGGGAAGCTCCTACAATGAGCAGTTCTTC. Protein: CASSVQGSSYNEQFF.

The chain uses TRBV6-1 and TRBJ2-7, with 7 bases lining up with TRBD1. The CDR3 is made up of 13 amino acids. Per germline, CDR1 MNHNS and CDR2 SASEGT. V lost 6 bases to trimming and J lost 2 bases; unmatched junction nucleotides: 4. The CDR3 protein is CASRRTGTYEQYF. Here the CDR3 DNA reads TGTGCCAGCAGGAGGACAGGTACCTACGAGCAGTACTTC.

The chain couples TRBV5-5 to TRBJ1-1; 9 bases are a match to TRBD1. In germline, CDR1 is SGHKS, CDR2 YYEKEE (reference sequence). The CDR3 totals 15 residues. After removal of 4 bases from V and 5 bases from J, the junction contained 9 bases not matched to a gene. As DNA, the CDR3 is TGTGCCAGCAGCAATCACGACAGGGGGTGGACTGAAGCTTTCTTT. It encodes CASSNHDRGWTEAFF.